This TCR beta chain was captured in a study of memory CD4+ T cells and cytomegalovirus serostatus. Single viable CD3+CD4+CD8-CD45RO+ cells were sorted as the memory CD4+ T cells. The CDR3 contains 13 residues. The germline V gene encodes CDR1 SNHLY and CDR2 FYNNEI. Trimming cost V 6 bases and J 5 bases; bases outside gene matches: 2. Measured with immunoSEQ multiplex PCR; TCRdb has only the in-frame clones, and not every one. The table lists 50,000 or so clones, around 83% of them singletons. This sequence originates from an adult in good health and CMV-seropositive. Input material: memory CD4+ T cells from blood. The rearrangement uses TRBV2 and TRBJ2-3, with 10 nucleotides matching TRBD1. The chain's CDR3 is CASSRDRGDTQYF. The CDR3 DNA reads as TGTGCCAGCAGCCGGGACAGGGGAGATACGCAGTATTTT.